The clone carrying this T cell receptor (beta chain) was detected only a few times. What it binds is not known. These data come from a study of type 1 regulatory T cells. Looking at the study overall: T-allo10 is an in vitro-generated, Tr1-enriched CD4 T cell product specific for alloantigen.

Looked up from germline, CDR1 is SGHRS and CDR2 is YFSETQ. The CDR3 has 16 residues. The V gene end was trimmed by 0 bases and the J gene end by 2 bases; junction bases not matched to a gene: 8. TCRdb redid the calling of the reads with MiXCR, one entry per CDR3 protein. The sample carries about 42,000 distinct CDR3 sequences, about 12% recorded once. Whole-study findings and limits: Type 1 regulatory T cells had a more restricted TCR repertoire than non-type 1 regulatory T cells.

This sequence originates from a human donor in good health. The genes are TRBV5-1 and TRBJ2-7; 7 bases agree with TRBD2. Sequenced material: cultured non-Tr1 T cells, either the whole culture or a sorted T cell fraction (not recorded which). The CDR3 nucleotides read TGCGCCAGCAGCTTGGACTGGGGACTAACCACCTACGAGCAGTACTTC. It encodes CASSLDWGLTTYEQYF.